This passage covers 21 T cell receptor beta chains from one sample sequenced in a study of T-cell reconstitution after alpha-beta-depleted transplantation in children (dated by TCRdb to about 2016). The treatment or condition label here, explained by the study, means: allogeneic hematopoietic cell transplantation with graft depleted of TCRalphabeta T cells and CD19 B cells. Library preparation was by PCR. The run used an Illumina HiSeq 2500. TCR library preparation used molecular barcoding, with unique molecular identifiers applied to normalize quantification of the TCRbeta repertoire. TCRdb took the public reads, trimmed them with fastp at Q25, ran MiXCR for clone calling and kept in-frame beta chains. All rows with the same CDR3 protein become a single entry with the most common DNA and genes. The sample contains 300,000 or so distinct CDR3 sequences, around 25% of them found a single time. Jointly, the top ten make up approximately 11% of the sample.

Sequencing used PBMCs, mostly from graft donor cells, obtained 180 days after TCRalphabeta/CD19-depleted stem cell transplant. All receptors come from a male patient younger than 18 who had a stem cell transplant for acute lymphoblastic leukemia, so the T cells may come from the graft donor.

A single count supports this clonotype. A junction boundary mismatches the germline segment, possibly from a read error. This chain joins TRBV5-1 and TRBJ2-5, with 7 nucleotides matching TRBD1. The CDR3 is made up of 16 amino acids. Germline CDR1 SGHRS, CDR2 YFSETQ. The CDR3 loop is CASSLAPPGTEETQSF. CDR3 nucleotide sequence: TGCGCCAGCAGCTTGGCCCCCCCCGGGACAGAAGAGACCCAGTCCTTC.

This clonotype came up a few times. The chain uses TRBV5-1 and TRBJ2-5, with unresolved D. This CDR3 is 14 amino acids long. Trimming cost V 2 bases and J 2 bases, with 10 bases left between them. The germline V gene encodes CDR1 SGHRS and CDR2 YFSETQ. The CDR3 spells CASSLSAHQETQYF. Here the CDR3 DNA reads TGCGCCAGCAGCTTAAGCGCCCATCAAGAGACCCAGTACTTC.

The rearrangement uses TRBV27 and TRBJ2-3; TRBD1 matches 7 bases. V lost 6 bases to trimming and J lost 5 bases; unmatched junction nucleotides: 8. The CDR3 consists of 14 residues. Germline values: CDR1 MNHEY, CDR2 SMNVEV (reference sequence). The CDR3 region is CASSGTETLDTQYF. Here the CDR3 DNA reads TGTGCCAGCAGCGGGACAGAGACCCTAGATACGCAGTATTTT.

The chain links TRBV9 to TRBJ2-7; D call uncertain. The CDR3 extends over 13 amino acids. V was pared by 0 bases and J by 2 bases, with 6 bases between. CDR1 SGDLS and CDR2 YYNGEE come from the germline V gene. The CDR3 DNA reads TGTGCCAGCAGCGTAGGGGGTACCTACGAGCAGTACTTC. The encoded protein is CASSVGGTYEQYF. The complete variable domain, with remaining parts taken from reference TRBV9 and TRBJ2-7, reads DSGVTQTPKHLITATGQRVTLRCSPRSGDLSVYWYQQSLDQGLQFLIQYYNGEERAKGNILERFSAQQFPDLHSELNLSSLELGDSALYFCASSVGGTYEQYFGPGTRLTVT.

The V and J genes are TRBV7-8 and TRBJ2-5; a weak D match, TRBD2 (5 bases). The CDR3 is 13 residues long. Germline-derived CDR1 and CDR2 are SGHVS and FQNEAQ. The V end lost 1 base, the J end lost 4 bases, and 7 bases lay between the germline ends. The CDR3 loop reads CASSLVEGETQYF. The CDR3 DNA follows: TGTGCCAGCAGCTTAGTTGAGGGAGAGACCCAGTACTTC.

The chain carries TRBV6-6 and TRBJ2-1; D not resolved. V was shortened by 6 bases and J by 7 bases, with 13 bases between the two germline ends. Germline-derived CDR1 and CDR2 are MNHNY and SVGAGI (reference sequence). The CDR3 runs 13 residues. CDR3 amino acids: CASSLVIVNEQFF. The CDR3, as DNA: TGTGCCAGCAGCCTAGTTATAGTAAATGAGCAGTTCTTC.

The rearrangement links TRBV11-2 to TRBJ2-1; D gene uncertain. The V and J ends lost 2 bases and 5 bases respectively, with 10 bases between them. The CDR3 loop spans 14 amino acids. Germline V lookup: CDR1 SGHAT, CDR2 FQNNGV. CDR3 DNA: TGTGCCAGCAGCTTAAGACTCAGTCACAATGAGCAGTTCTTC. This sequence encodes CASSLRLSHNEQFF.

As regards this clonotype: Relative to the germline gene, one junction end is altered; a read error may explain this. The chain links TRBV5-1 to TRBJ2-7, with 16 bases lining up with TRBD2. CDR1 is SGHRS, CDR2 YFSETQ, per germline. CDR3 length equals 16 residues. The DNA of the CDR3 is TGCGCCTGCAGCACGGGGACTAGCGGGAGGGCCGGCGAGCAGTACTTC. Translating it yields CACSTGTSGRAGEQYF.

V gene TRBV9 combines with J gene TRBJ2-7; possible D gene TRBD1, 5 bases. Trimming removed 0 bases from V and 0 bases from J, with 16 bases in between. CDR1 is SGDLS, CDR2 YYNGEE, per germline. The CDR3 length is 17 residues. CDR3 bases: TGTGCCAGCAGCGTAGGTTTAGGCAGGGCGAGCTCCTACGAGCAGTACTTC. It codes for CASSVGLGRASSYEQYF.

This chain connects TRBV20-1 to TRBJ1-1, with a weak D call TRBD1 (5 bases). With 0 bases removed from V and 11 bases from J, the gap between germline ends came to 19 bases. CDR3 length: 14 amino acids. The germline V gene has CDR1 DFQATT and CDR2 SNEGSKA (reference sequence). This CDR3 is CSARDPSTFGGAFF. CDR3 DNA sequence: TGCAGTGCTAGAGATCCCAGCACATTCGGGGGTGCTTTCTTT.

This clonotype has a handful of counts. The chain links TRBV5-1 to TRBJ2-2, with 15 bases lining up with TRBD2. This CDR3 spans 19 amino acids. The germline V gene encodes CDR1 SGHRS and CDR2 YFSETQ. The trim removed 2 bases at V and 4 bases at J, leaving 9 bases unmatched. CDR3 sequence (DNA): TGCGCCAGCAGCTTCGCCGGGACTAGCGGGAGGAGGAGCACCGGGGAGCTGTTTTTT. Protein product: CASSFAGTSGRRSTGELFF.

This chain links TRBV27 with TRBJ2-1; unclear D gene. V gave up 2 bases and J gave up 0 bases, with 17 bases separating them. In germline, CDR1 is MNHEY, CDR2 SMNVEV (reference sequence). The CDR3 contains 18 residues. Here the CDR3 reads CASSLSVDHLSSYNEQFF. The CDR3 nucleotides read TGTGCCAGCAGTTTAAGTGTGGACCACCTTAGCTCCTACAATGAGCAGTTCTTC.

A few counts support this clonotype. The chain recombines TRBV20-1 with TRBJ2-4; 13 bases map to TRBD2. CDR3 length equals 14 residues. The germline V gene encodes CDR1 DFQATT and CDR2 SNEGSKA (reference sequence). J was trimmed by 6 bases and V by 8 bases; bases with no gene match: 7. DNA of the CDR3: TGCAGTTTGCGACTAGCGGGAGGAGGAAACATTCAGTACTTC. Protein sequence: CSLRLAGGGNIQYF.

The V call is TRBV11-1, the J call TRBJ2-2; 9 nucleotides match TRBD1. V dropped 5 bases and J dropped 4; count of bases not matched to a gene: 17. Germline CDR1 SGHAT, CDR2 FQDESV (reference sequence). The CDR3 extends over 19 amino acids. The CDR3 nucleotides are TGTGCCAGCAGCGGAATACAGGGGGCGCGGGCACTTACCACCGGGGAGCTGTTTTTT. As protein: CASSGIQGARALTTGELFF.

This clonotype was seen a handful of times. The J gene is TRBJ2-3, the V gene TRBV4-1; 14 bases agree with TRBD2. Germline-derived CDR1 and CDR2 are MGHRA and YSYEKL. The CDR3 consists of 16 residues. V trimming: 4 bases; J trimming: 4 bases; junction bases outside the gene matches: 4. Written as DNA, the CDR3 is TGCGCCAGCAGCCCTATGGGACTAGCGGGAGCAGATACGCAGTATTTT. Translated, it gives CASSPMGLAGADTQYF.

This rearrangement joins TRBV5-1 to TRBJ2-7; 10 bases are a match to TRBD1. Germline V gives CDR1 SGHRS, CDR2 YFSETQ. This CDR3 is 14 amino acids long. The J segment lost 5 bases and the V segment lost 6 bases, leaving 8 bases of the junction unmatched. For the CDR3, the DNA is TGCGCCAGCACGCCGACAGGGGGCTTGAACGAGCAGTACTTC. Its protein is CASTPTGGLNEQYF.

This clonotype was found a few times. The chain carries TRBV6-5 and TRBJ1-4; D is possibly TRBD1 (6 bases). Germline V lookup: CDR1 MNHEY, CDR2 SVGAGI. The CDR3 has 18 amino acids. Trimming left V 4 bases short and J 1 base short, with 19 bases between. The CDR3 protein is CASSWGKYRAQTNEKLFF. The CDR3 DNA sequence: TGTGCCAGCAGTTGGGGGAAGTACAGGGCTCAAACTAATGAAAAACTGTTTTTT.

This clonotype has a handful of counts. The chain couples TRBV28 to TRBJ2-1; 11 bases align to TRBD2. V was pared by 3 bases and J by 0 bases, with 13 bases of the junction left unmatched. This CDR3 region has 20 residues. Per the germline V gene, CDR1 is MDHEN and CDR2 is SYDVKM. Here the CDR3 reads CASSFRIWTSGLDSYNEQFF. The CDR3 DNA is TGTGCCAGCAGTTTTCGAATATGGACTAGCGGGTTGGACTCCTACAATGAGCAGTTCTTC.

V usage is TRBV2 and J usage is TRBJ1-3; D gene uncertain. Trimming pared 3 bases from V and 0 bases from J, leaving 9 bases between. This CDR3 is 15 amino acids long. Germline V CDR1 and CDR2: SNHLY, FYNNEI. CDR3 amino acids: CASSDRAASGNTIYF. For the CDR3, the DNA is TGTGCCAGCAGTGACCGGGCCGCCTCTGGAAACACCATATATTTT.

This clonotype came up a few times. The CDR3 spells CASRRGQGNYEQYF. The CDR3 DNA reads as TGTGCCAGCAGGCGGGGACAGGGTAACTACGAGCAGTACTTC. The chain combines TRBV12-3 or TRBV12-4 with TRBJ2-7, with TRBD1 matching over 9 bases. V was clipped by 6 bases and J by 3 bases; unmatched bases: 6. The CDR3 runs to 14 residues.

A few counts support this clonotype. J is TRBJ2-7 and V is TRBV20-1; 9 bases match TRBD2. This CDR3 spans 15 amino acids. Germline CDR1 and CDR2: DFQATT and SNEGSKA (reference sequence). The ends lost 2 bases at V and 0 bases at J; junction bases unmatched: 5. CDR3 sequence (DNA): TGCAGTGCTAGAATACTAGCGGGTAACTCCTACGAGCAGTACTTC. Protein product: CSARILAGNSYEQYF.